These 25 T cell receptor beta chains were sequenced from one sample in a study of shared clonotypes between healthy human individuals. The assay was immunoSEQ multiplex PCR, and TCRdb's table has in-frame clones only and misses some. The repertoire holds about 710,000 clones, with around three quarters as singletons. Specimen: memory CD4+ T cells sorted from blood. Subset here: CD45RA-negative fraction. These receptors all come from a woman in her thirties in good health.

The CDR3 nucleotides are TGCGCCAGCAGCGAAGGGACTAGCGAACTGAGCGATACGCAGTATTTT. This codes for CASSEGTSELSDTQYF. The V gene is TRBV5-1, the J gene TRBJ2-3, with 10 nucleotides matching TRBD2. This CDR3 spans 16 amino acids. J lost 6 bases, V lost 4 bases, and 11 bases had no gene match. Germline V gene lookup returns CDR1 SGHRS and CDR2 YFSETQ.

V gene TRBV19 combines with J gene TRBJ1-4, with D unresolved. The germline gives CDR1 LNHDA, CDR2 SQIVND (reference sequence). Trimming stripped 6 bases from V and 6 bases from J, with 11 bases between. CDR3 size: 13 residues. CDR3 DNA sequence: TGTGCCAGTAGGGGTAATTCTGATGAAAAACTGTTTTTT. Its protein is CASRGNSDEKLFF.

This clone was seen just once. This CDR3 reads CASSGRGLAGLQFEQYF. CDR3 coding DNA: TGTGCCAGCAGTGGAAGAGGACTAGCGGGACTTCAGTTCGAGCAGTACTTC. V is TRBV6-1 and J is TRBJ2-7; 12 bases agree with TRBD2. Per the germline V gene, CDR1 is MNHNS and CDR2 is SASEGT. The CDR3 is made up of 17 amino acids. Trimming cost V 4 bases and J 6 bases; bases outside gene matches: 13.

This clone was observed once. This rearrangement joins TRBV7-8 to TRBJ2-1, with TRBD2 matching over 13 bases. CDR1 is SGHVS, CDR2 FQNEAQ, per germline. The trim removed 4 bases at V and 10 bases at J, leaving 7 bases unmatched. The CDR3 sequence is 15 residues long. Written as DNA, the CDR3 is TGTGCCAGCAGCTCCAGACTAGCGGGAGGTTCAGAGCAGTTCTTC. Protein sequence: CASSSRLAGGSEQFF.

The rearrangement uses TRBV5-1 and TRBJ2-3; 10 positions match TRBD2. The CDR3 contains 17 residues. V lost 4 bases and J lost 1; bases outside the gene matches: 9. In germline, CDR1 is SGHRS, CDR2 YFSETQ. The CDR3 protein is CASSPEHGTSGTDTQYF. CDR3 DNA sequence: TGCGCCAGCAGCCCGGAGCACGGGACTAGCGGCACAGATACGCAGTATTTT.

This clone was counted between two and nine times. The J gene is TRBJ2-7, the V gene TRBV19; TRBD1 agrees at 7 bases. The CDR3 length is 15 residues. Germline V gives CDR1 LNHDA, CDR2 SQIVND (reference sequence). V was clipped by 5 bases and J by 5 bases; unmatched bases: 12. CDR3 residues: CASSPHEGARHEQYF. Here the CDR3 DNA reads TGTGCCAGTAGTCCCCATGAGGGGGCAAGGCACGAGCAGTACTTC.

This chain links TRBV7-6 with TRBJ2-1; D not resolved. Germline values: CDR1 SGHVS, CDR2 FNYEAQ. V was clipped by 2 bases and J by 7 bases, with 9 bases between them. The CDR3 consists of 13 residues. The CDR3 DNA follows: TGTGCCAGCAGCTTAAGTCGGGTTAATGAGCAGTTCTTC. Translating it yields CASSLSRVNEQFF.

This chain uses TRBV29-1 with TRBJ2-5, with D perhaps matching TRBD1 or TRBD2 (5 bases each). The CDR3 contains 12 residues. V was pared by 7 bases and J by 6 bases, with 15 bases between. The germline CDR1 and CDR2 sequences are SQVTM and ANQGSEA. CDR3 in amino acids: CSAKTDGKTQYF. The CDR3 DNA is TGCAGCGCCAAGACAGACGGGAAGACCCAGTACTTC.

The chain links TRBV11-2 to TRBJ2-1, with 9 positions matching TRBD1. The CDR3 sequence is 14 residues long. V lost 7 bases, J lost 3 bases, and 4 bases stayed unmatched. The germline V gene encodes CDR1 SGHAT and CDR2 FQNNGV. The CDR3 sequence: CASTTGQGYNEQFF. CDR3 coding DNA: TGTGCCAGCACCACGGGACAGGGCTACAATGAGCAGTTCTTC.

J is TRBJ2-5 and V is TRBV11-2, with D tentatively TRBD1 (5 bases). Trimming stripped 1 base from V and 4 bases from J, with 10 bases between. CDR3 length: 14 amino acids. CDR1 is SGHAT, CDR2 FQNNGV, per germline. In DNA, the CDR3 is TGTGCCAGCAGCTTAGCGTCAGGGCTAGAGACCCAGTACTTC. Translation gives CASSLASGLETQYF.

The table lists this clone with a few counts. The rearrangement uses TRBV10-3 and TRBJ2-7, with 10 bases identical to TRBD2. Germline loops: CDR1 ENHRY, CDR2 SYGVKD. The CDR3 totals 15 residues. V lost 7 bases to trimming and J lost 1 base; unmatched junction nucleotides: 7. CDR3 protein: CAITSSGSLSYEQYF. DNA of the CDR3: TGTGCCATCACTTCTAGCGGGAGTTTATCCTACGAGCAGTACTTC.

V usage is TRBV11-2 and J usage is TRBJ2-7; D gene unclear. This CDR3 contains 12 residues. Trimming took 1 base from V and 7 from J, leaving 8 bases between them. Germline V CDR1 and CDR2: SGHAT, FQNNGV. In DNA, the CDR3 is TGTGCCAGCAGCTTAGTGTTTCGGGAGCAGTACTTC. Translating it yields CASSLVFREQYF.

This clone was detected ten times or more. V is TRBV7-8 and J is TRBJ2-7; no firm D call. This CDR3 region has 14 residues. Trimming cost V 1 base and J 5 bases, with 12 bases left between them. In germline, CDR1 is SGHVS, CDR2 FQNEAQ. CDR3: CASSLVSARHEQYF. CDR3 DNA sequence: TGTGCCAGCAGCTTAGTTTCCGCGAGACACGAGCAGTACTTC.

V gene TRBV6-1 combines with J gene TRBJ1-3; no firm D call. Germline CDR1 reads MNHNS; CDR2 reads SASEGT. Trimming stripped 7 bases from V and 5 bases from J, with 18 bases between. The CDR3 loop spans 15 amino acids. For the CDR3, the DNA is TGTGCCAGCATTCCAGGTCTGGGAGGGCGAAACACCATATATTTT. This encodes CASIPGLGGRNTIYF.

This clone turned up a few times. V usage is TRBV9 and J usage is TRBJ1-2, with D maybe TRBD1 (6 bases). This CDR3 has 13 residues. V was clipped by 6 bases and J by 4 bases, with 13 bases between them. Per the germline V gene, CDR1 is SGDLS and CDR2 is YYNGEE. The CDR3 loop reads CASNQGTRYGYTF. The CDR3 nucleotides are TGTGCCAGCAACCAGGGGACACGCTATGGCTACACCTTC.

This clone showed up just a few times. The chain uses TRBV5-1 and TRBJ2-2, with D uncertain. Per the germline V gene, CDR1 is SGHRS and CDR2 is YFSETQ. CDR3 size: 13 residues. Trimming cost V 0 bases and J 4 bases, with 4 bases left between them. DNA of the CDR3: TGCGCCAGCAGCTTGGCCTTCACCGGGGAGCTGTTTTTT. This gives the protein CASSLAFTGELFF.

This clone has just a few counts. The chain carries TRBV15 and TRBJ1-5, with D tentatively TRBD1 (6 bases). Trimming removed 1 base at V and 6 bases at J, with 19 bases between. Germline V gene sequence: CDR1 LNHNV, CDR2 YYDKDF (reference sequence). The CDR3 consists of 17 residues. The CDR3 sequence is CATSRGGGQQRGQPQHF. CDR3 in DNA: TGTGCCACCAGCAGAGGCGGGGGACAACAAAGGGGTCAGCCCCAGCATTTT.

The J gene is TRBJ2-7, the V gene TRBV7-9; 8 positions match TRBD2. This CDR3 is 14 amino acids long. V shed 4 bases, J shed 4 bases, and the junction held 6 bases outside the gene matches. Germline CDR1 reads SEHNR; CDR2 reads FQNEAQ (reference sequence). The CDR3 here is CASSSSGSVYEQYF. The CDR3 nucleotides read TGTGCCAGCAGCTCCAGCGGGAGCGTATACGAGCAGTACTTC.

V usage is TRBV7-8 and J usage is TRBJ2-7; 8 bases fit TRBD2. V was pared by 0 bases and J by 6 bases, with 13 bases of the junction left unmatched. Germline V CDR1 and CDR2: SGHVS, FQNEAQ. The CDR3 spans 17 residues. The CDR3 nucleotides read TGTGCCAGCAGCTTAGCGCCCAGCGGGAGTCGTCTCGTCGAGCAGTACTTC. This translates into CASSLAPSGSRLVEQYF.

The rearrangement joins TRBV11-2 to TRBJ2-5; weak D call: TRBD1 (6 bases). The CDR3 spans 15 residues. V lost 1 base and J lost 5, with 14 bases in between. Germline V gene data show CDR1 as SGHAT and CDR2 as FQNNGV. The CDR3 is CASSLAPGVEETQYF. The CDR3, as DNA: TGTGCCAGCAGCTTAGCTCCAGGGGTCGAGGAGACCCAGTACTTC.

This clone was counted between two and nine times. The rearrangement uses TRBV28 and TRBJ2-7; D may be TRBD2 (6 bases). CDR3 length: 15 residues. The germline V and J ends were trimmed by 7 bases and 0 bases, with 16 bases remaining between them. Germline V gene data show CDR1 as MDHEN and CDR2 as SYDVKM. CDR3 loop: CASIGLASSSYEQYF. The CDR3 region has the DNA TGTGCCAGCATTGGGCTAGCGAGCAGCTCCTACGAGCAGTACTTC.

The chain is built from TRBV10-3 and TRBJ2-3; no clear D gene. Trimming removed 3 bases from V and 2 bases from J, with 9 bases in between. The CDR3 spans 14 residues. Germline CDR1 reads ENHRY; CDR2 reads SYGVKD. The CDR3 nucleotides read TGTGCCATCAGTGACCGGCAGAACACAGATACGCAGTATTTT. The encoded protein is CAISDRQNTDTQYF.

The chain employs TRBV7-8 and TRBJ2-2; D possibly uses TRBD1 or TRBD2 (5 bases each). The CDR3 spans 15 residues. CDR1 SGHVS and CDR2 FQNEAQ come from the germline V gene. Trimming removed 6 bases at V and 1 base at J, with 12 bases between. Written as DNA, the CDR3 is TGTGCCAGCAGGCGGAGAGGGGTGAACACCGGGGAGCTGTTTTTT. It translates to CASRRRGVNTGELFF.

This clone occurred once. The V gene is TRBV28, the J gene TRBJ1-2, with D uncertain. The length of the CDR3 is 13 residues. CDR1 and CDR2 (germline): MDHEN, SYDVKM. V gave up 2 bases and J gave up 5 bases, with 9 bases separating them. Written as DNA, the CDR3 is TGTGCCAGCAGTTTAAGTCAGGTGTATGGCTACACCTTC. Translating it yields CASSLSQVYGYTF.

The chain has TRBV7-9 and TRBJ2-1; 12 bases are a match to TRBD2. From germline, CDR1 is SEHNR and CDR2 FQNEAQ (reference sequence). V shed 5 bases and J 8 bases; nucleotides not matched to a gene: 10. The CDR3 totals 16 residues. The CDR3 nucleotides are TGTGCCAGCAGCCAATATCTAGCGGGAGGGCCCGATGAGCAGTTCTTC. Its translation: CASSQYLAGGPDEQFF.